What follows describes a single T cell receptor beta chain. One entry per CDR3 protein results from TCRdb running MiXCR on the 5' RACE reads. The sample carries a few hundred thousand distinct CDR3 sequences, 13% to 15% recorded once. Germline V gene lookup returns CDR1 WSHSY and CDR2 SAAADI. CDR3 length equals 15 residues. V shed 2 bases and J shed 4 bases, with 12 bases lying between them. These data come from a study of T-cell memory formation after mild COVID-19. Overall study context: TCR clusters showed largely donor specificity.

The sequenced sample consisted of PBMCs or a T cell subset sorted from them (not recorded which). The receptor was derived from a man aged 18 to 29 who had mild COVID-19 (a few samples of this study predate the infection). Cell type and time point are not known. V gene TRBV10-2 combines with J gene TRBJ1-3, with TRBD1 as a possible D gene (5 bases). Here the CDR3 DNA reads TGCGCCAGCAGTGAGCCCGGGGCCTGGGGAAACACCATATATTTT. It specifies CASSEPGAWGNTIYF.